This T cell receptor (beta chain) comes out of a study of breast tumors, draining lymph nodes, adjacent tissues. Study observations and caveats: The data were judged consistent with most tumor T cells coming from lymph node and expanding in tumor. Tumors had less TCR diversity than lymph nodes, more than nontumor tissue. That most tumor T cells come from lymph nodes remained unproven.

TCRdb independently ran MiXCR on the multiplex PCR reads; one entry per CDR3 protein. This table has about 180,000 distinct CDR3 sequences, about 30% appearing once. This clonotype was seen at least ten times. Its antigen is unknown. Samples came from axillary lymph nodes draining the breast cancer. CDR3 length equals 16 residues. The V segment lost 5 bases and the J segment 5 bases; nucleotides outside the gene matches: 9. The germline V gene encodes CDR1 SGHNT and CDR2 YENEEA. Specimen: axillary lymph node tissue. V usage is TRBV11-3 and J usage is TRBJ2-5; 12 positions agree with TRBD1. The TCR originated in a female donor with breast cancer. Some clones in this sample may be carry-over from other donors' samples. CDR3 residues: CASSNRDRGLRETQYF. CDR3 coding DNA: TGTGCCAGCAGCAACCGGGACAGGGGGCTCCGGGAGACCCAGTACTTC.